This T cell receptor beta chain comes out of a study of a mutant IDH1 vaccine in newly diagnosed glioma. Sequencing was performed with immunoSEQ multiplex PCR; in TCRdb, only in-frame clones are kept and a portion is missing. The sample includes 50,000 to 70,000 clones, 70% to 90% of them seen just once. Regarding time point: week 35, safety follow-up. It was 300 ug of mutant IDH1 20-mer peptide that made up each vaccine dose, given with topical imiquimod. This clone occurred once. No antigen is known for it. Other DNA sequences of this sample code for an identical CDR3. CDR1 is MNHEY, CDR2 SMNVEV, per germline (reference sequence). V lost 1 base, J lost 6 bases, and 4 bases lay in between. The CDR3 has 12 residues.

The source material was PBMCs, sampled from a glioma patient whose treatment included an IDH1 peptide vaccine. The chain uses TRBV27 and TRBJ1-5, with D hard to call. The receptor's source is a middle-aged man with glioma. The CDR3, as DNA: TGTGCCAGCAGTTTATTGGGTCAGCCCCAGCATTTT. Its protein product is CASSLLGQPQHF.